The 16 T cell receptor beta chains below all came from one sample that was sequenced in a study of shared clonotypes between healthy human individuals. Measured with immunoSEQ multiplex PCR; TCRdb has only the in-frame clones, and not every one. The sample consists of 650,000 to 750,000 clones, more than 70% of them appearing once. The sequencing input was memory CD4+ T cells sorted from blood. Noted subset: CD45RA-negative fraction. These receptors were obtained from a woman aged 25-40 years in good health.

The chain recombines TRBV27 with TRBJ1-4; no clear D. V was clipped by 5 bases and J by 8 bases, with 12 bases between them. The V gene's germline CDR1 is MNHEY and CDR2 SMNVEV (reference sequence). The CDR3 loop spans 13 amino acids. Here the CDR3 DNA reads TGTGCCAGCAGTCGACGGGAGGGCGAAAAACTGTTTTTT. Amino acid sequence: CASSRREGEKLFF.

The V and J genes are TRBV5-1 and TRBJ2-7; D uncertain. CDR1 and CDR2 (germline): SGHRS, YFSETQ. The CDR3 loop spans 12 amino acids. Trimming pared 7 bases from V and 0 bases from J, leaving 8 bases between. CDR3 in DNA: TGCGCCAGCGGGGTCGACTCCTACGAGCAGTACTTC. Its translation: CASGVDSYEQYF. Looking up the rest from reference TRBV5-1 and TRBJ2-7 gives the full variable domain: KAGVTQTPRYLIKTRGQQVTLSCSPISGHRSVSWYQQTPGQGLQFLFEYFSETQRNKGNFPGRFSGRQFSNSRSEMNVSTLELGDSALYLCASGVDSYEQYFGPGTRLTVT.

V is TRBV7-2 and J is TRBJ2-7; weak D call: TRBD2 (6 bases). With 5 bases removed from V and 9 bases from J, the gap between germline ends came to 17 bases. Looked up from germline, CDR1 is SGHTA and CDR2 is FQGNSA. This CDR3 spans 13 amino acids. CDR3 in amino acids: CASSRGGTELQYF. The CDR3 DNA reads TGTGCCAGCAGCCGAGGCGGGACTGAATTGCAGTACTTC.

The chain links TRBV5-8 to TRBJ2-2, with D unclear. The CDR3 spans 15 residues. The V end lost 2 bases, the J end lost 6 bases, and 14 bases lay between the germline ends. CDR1 and CDR2 from the germline V gene are SGHTS and YDEGEE. The DNA for the CDR3 is TGTGCCAGCAGCTTTTCCCTGACTGGCGCCGGGGAGCTGTTTTTT. Amino acid sequence: CASSFSLTGAGELFF. The full variable domain, in which reference TRBV5-8 and TRBJ2-2 provide the parts outside the CDR3, is EAGVTQSPTHLIKTRGQQATLRCSPISGHTSVYWYQQALGLGLQFLLWYDEGEERNRGNFPPRFSGRQFPNYSSELNVNALELEDSALYLCASSFSLTGAGELFFGEGSRLTVL.

V is TRBV6-1 and J is TRBJ1-3; 8 nucleotides agree with TRBD1. From germline, CDR1 is MNHNS and CDR2 SASEGT. With 8 bases clipped from V and 3 bases from J, the junction kept 6 bases outside the gene matches. CDR3 length equals 14 residues. CDR3 loop: CASQDREGGNTIYF. Here the CDR3 DNA reads TGTGCCAGCCAGGACAGGGAAGGTGGAAACACCATATATTTT.

The CDR3 DNA reads as TGTGCCAGCAGCTTAGCGATGCAGGCGGCAGAAGGCGAGCAGTACTTC. It yields the protein CASSLAMQAAEGEQYF. V gene TRBV7-8 combines with J gene TRBJ2-7; D remains unclear. V was cut by 0 bases and J by 6 bases, with 18 bases left in between. CDR3 length: 16 amino acids. Germline values: CDR1 SGHVS, CDR2 FQNEAQ. The entire variable domain, with the rest obtained from reference TRBV7-8 and TRBJ2-7, is as follows: GAGVSQSPRYKVAKRGQDVALRCDPISGHVSLFWYQQALGQGPEFLTYFQNEAQLDKSGLPSDRFFAERPEGSVSTLKIQRTQQEDSAVYLCASSLAMQAAEGEQYFGPGTRLTVT.

This clone was picked up one time. In the same sample, other DNA sequences code for this CDR3. The chain uses TRBV11-2 and TRBJ2-5; maybe TRBD1 (7 bases). The CDR3 is 13 residues long. In germline, CDR1 is SGHAT, CDR2 FQNNGV. The V end was cut by 5 bases, the J end by 4 bases, with 11 bases between. The CDR3 protein is CASSPGGGETQYF. In DNA form, the CDR3 reads TGTGCCAGCAGCCCAGGGGGAGGAGAGACCCAGTACTTC.

The chain carries TRBV5-1 and TRBJ2-3; TRBD2 aligns across 9 bases. Trimming cost V 0 bases and J 4 bases; bases outside gene matches: 12. The CDR3 runs to 18 residues. Per the germline V gene, CDR1 is SGHRS and CDR2 is YFSETQ. The CDR3 coding sequence is TGCGCCAGCAGCTTGGCCGGACTAGCGCGGGAGTGGGCAGATACGCAGTATTTT. Its protein product is CASSLAGLAREWADTQYF.

This clone has only a few counts. The gene calls are TRBV2 and TRBJ2-2; D not certain. Germline CDR1 and CDR2: SNHLY and FYNNEI. The CDR3 loop spans 12 amino acids. Deletions cut 6 bases from V and 2 bases from J, with 4 bases between. CDR3 bases: TGTGCCAGCAGGGGAAACACCGGGGAGCTGTTTTTT. The encoded protein is CASRGNTGELFF. Filled out from reference TRBV2 and TRBJ2-2, the complete variable domain reads EPEVTQTPSHQVTQMGQEVILRCVPISNHLYFYWYRQILGQKVEFLVSFYNNEISEKSEIFDDQFSVERPDGSNFTLKIRSTKLEDSAMYFCASRGNTGELFFGEGSRLTVL.

This clone occurred once. The chain joins TRBV11-2 to TRBJ2-2; the match to TRBD2 covers 7 bases. CDR1 and CDR2 (germline): SGHAT, FQNNGV. Trimming took 4 bases from V and 7 from J; bases not matched to a gene: 6. The CDR3 sequence is 14 residues long. This CDR3 is CASSWWEGDGELFF. The CDR3 region has the DNA TGTGCCAGCAGCTGGTGGGAGGGAGACGGGGAGCTGTTTTTT.

The rearrangement links TRBV4-1 to TRBJ1-2; 8 nucleotides align to TRBD1. CDR1 and CDR2 (germline): MGHRA, YSYEKL. The V segment lost 1 base and the J segment 7 bases; nucleotides outside the gene matches: 11. The CDR3 sequence is 16 residues long. CDR3 bases: TGCGCCAGCAGCCAAGGACTCAGGGGGCGGGGGTTTGGCTACACCTTC. Protein: CASSQGLRGRGFGYTF.

The V call is TRBV6-1, the J call TRBJ1-1; D call uncertain. The CDR3 covers 13 residues. The germline V gene encodes CDR1 MNHNS and CDR2 SASEGT. Trimming removed 4 bases at V and 9 bases at J, with 15 bases between. CDR3: CASSAPSSEQAFF. CDR3 nucleotide sequence: TGTGCCAGCAGTGCACCTAGCAGCGAGCAAGCTTTCTTT.

This clone was counted a few times. The gene calls are TRBV6-4 and TRBJ2-3; 8 bases match TRBD2. The CDR3 totals 14 residues. After removal of 7 bases from V and 5 bases from J, the junction contained 8 bases not matched to a gene. Germline lookup yields CDR1 MRHNA and CDR2 SNTAGT. The CDR3 region is CASKPAGEGDTQYF. As DNA, the CDR3 is TGTGCCAGCAAGCCAGCGGGAGAAGGAGATACGCAGTATTTT.

V usage is TRBV10-3 and J usage is TRBJ1-2, with 7 bases that match TRBD1. The germline CDR1 and CDR2 sequences are ENHRY and SYGVKD. The CDR3 runs to 17 residues. Trimming took 1 base from V and 4 from J; bases not matched to a gene: 12. The CDR3 DNA sequence: TGTGCCATCAGTGAGTGGGGGGGACAGAGGGCCCCCTATGGCTACACCTTC. Its protein is CAISEWGGQRAPYGYTF.

J is TRBJ2-7 and V is TRBV10-3; no clear D gene. V lost 3 bases, J lost 3 bases, and 3 bases lay in between. Germline assignment: CDR1 ENHRY and CDR2 SYGVKD. CDR3 size: 11 residues. As DNA, the CDR3 is TGTGCCATCAGTGATATCTACGAGCAGTACTTC. This gives the protein CAISDIYEQYF.

This chain links TRBV5-4 with TRBJ2-7; unclear D gene. Trimming took 4 bases from V and 0 from J, leaving 11 bases between them. CDR1 and CDR2 from the germline V gene are SGHNT and YYREEE (reference sequence). The CDR3 sequence is 14 residues long. The CDR3 nucleotides read TGTGCCAGCAGCCCGGACCTAAACTCCTACGAGCAGTACTTC. Translation: CASSPDLNSYEQYF.